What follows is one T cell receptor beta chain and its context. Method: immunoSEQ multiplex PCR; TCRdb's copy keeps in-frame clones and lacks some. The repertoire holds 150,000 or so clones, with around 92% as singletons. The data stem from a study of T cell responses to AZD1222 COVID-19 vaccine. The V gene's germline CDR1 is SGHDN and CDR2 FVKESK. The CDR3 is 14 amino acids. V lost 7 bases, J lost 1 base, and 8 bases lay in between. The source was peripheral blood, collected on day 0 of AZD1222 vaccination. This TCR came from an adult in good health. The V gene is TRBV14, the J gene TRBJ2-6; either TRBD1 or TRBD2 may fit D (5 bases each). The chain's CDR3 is CASTRESGANVLTF. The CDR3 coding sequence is TGTGCCAGCACCAGGGAGTCTGGGGCCAACGTCCTGACTTTC.